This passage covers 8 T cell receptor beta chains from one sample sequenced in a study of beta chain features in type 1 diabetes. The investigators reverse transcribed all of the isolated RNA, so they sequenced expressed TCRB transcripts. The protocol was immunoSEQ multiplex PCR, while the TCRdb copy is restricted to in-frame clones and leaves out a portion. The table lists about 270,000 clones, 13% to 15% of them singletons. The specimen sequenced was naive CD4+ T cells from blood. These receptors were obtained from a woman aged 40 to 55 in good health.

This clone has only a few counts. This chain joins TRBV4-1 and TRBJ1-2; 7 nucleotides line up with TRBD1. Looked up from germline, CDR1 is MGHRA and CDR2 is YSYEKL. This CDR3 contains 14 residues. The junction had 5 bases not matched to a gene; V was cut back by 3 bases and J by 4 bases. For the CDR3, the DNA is TGCGCCAGCAGCCAGGTACAGGGGACCTATGGCTACACCTTC. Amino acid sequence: CASSQVQGTYGYTF.

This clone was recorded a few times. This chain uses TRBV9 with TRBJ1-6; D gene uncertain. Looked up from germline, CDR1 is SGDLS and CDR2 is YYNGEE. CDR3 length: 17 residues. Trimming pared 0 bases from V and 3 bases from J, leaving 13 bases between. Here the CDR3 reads CASSVAGQANYNSPLHF. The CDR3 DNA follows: TGTGCCAGCAGCGTAGCTGGGCAGGCAAACTATAATTCACCCCTCCACTTT.

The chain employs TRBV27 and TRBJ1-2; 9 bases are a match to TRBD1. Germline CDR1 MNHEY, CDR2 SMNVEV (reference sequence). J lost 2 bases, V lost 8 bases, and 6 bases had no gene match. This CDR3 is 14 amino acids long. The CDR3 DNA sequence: TGTGCCAGCCAAAGACAGGGGGAAAACTATGGCTACACCTTC. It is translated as CASQRQGENYGYTF.

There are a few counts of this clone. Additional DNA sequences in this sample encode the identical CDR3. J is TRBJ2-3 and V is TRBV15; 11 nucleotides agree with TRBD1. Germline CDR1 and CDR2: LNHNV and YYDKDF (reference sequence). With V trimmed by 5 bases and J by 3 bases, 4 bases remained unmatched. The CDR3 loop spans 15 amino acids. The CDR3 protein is CATSSGQGGTDTQYF. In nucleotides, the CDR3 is TGTGCCACCAGCTCGGGACAGGGGGGAACAGATACGCAGTATTTT.

DNA for the CDR3: TGCGCCAGCAGCCGGACAGGGGACCATGGCTACACCTTC. Protein sequence: CASSRTGDHGYTF. The rearrangement joins TRBV4-3 to TRBJ1-2, with TRBD1 matching 9 bases. CDR1 is LGHNA, CDR2 YSLEER, per germline. The CDR3 consists of 13 residues. V lost 4 bases and J lost 6; bases outside the gene matches: 3.

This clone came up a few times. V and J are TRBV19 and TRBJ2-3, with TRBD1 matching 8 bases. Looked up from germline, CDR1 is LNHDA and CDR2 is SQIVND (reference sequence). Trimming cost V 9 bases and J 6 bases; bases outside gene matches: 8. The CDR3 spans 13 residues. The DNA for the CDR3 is TGTGCCAGCGGGGACAGGCCGGGGGATACGCAGTATTTT. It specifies CASGDRPGDTQYF.

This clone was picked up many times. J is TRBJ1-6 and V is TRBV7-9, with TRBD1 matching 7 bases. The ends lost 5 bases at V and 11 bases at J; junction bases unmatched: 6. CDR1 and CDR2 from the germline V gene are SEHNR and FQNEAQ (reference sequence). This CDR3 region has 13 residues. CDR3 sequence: CASSTDREAPLHF. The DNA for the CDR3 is TGTGCCAGCAGCACCGACAGGGAAGCACCCCTCCACTTT. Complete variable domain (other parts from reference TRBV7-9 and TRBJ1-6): DTGVSQNPRHKITKRGQNVTFRCDPISEHNRLYWYRQTLGQGPEFLTYFQNEAQLEKSRLLSDRFSAERPKGSFSTLEIQRTEQGDSAMYLCASSTDREAPLHFGNGTRLTVT.

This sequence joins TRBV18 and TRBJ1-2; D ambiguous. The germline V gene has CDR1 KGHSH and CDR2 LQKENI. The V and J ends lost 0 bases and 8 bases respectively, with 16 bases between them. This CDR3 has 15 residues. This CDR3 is CASSPPARGPQGYTF. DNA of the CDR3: TGTGCCAGCTCACCACCAGCACGGGGTCCCCAGGGCTACACCTTC.